This is a list of T cell receptor beta chains from one sample in a study of regulatory T cells in long-lasting Graves disease. TCRdb itself ran the multiplex PCR reads through MiXCR, one entry per CDR3 protein. The table records under 450,000 distinct CDR3 sequences, 23% of them present only once. Sequenced material: peripheral blood mononuclear cells (PBMCs), taken when the disease was refractory, from a patient treated with antithyroid drugs. Receptors originate from a female donor with Graves disease. CDR3s include the opening cysteine and the closing phenylalanine or tryptophan. Fields, in order: V gene, D gene, clone size, J gene, CDR3 protein, CDR3 DNA. The D gene is left open where the match is weak. Where a row states a size, it is once, few, many or the class of an expanded clone; other rows omit it.

>TRBV2|TRBD2|.|TRBJ2-1
CASSIAGGGIYNEQFF
TGTGCCAGCAGTATAGCGGGAGGCGGGATTTACAATGAGCAGTTCTTC
>TRBV13|TRBD2|few|TRBJ2-5
CASSLAAGGSRAQYF
TGTGCCAGCAGCTTAGCCGCGGGAGGTTCTCGGGCCCAGTACTTC
>TRBV19|TRBD1|.|TRBJ1-5
CASTYSGTGKQPQHF
TGTGCCAGTACCTACTCCGGGACAGGGAAGCAGCCCCAGCATTTT
>TRBV5-1|TRBD1|few|TRBJ1-1
CASSPRQGAGSTEAFF
TGCGCCAGCAGCCCACGACAGGGGGCTGGGAGCACTGAAGCTTTCTTT
>TRBV6-1|TRBD1|many|TRBJ1-2
CASRDRDTGAGYTF
TGTGCCAGCAGGGACCGGGACACAGGGGCTGGCTACACCTTC
>TRBV10-3|TRBD2|few|TRBJ2-1
CAIFSGKDNEQFF
TGTGCCATTTTTAGCGGGAAGGACAATGAGCAGTTCTTC
>TRBV20-1|TRBD2|few|TRBJ2-7
CSARGLLAGGPGATYEQYF
TGCAGTGCTAGAGGCCTTCTAGCGGGAGGGCCGGGTGCTACCTACGAGCAGTACTTC
>TRBV7-2|.|many|TRBJ2-5
CASSLGRREGETQYF
TGTGCCAGCAGCTTAGGACGGCGTGAGGGGGAGACCCAGTACTTC
>TRBV18|TRBD2|.|TRBJ2-3
CASSRSGTSGAKSTDTQYF
TGTGCCAGCTCTCGGTCCGGGACTAGCGGGGCTAAGAGCACAGATACGCAGTATTTT
>TRBV12-3/TRBV12-4|.|once|TRBJ2-6
CASSLVVGGANVLTF
TGTGCCAGCAGTTTAGTGGTTGGCGGGGCCAACGTCCTGACTTTC
>TRBV27|TRBD1|many|TRBJ1-2
CASSPSPGQKGYTF
TGTGCCAGCAGTCCATCCCCGGGACAGAAAGGCTACACCTTC
>TRBV6-1|.|few|TRBJ2-7
CASSIAGHHPYEQYF
TGTGCCAGCAGTATTGCTGGACACCACCCCTACGAGCAGTACTTC
>TRBV7-2|.|few|TRBJ1-5
CASSTTIGTPQPQHF
TGTGCCAGCAGCACCACTATTGGGACACCCCAGCCCCAGCATTTT
>TRBV6-2/TRBV6-3|TRBD2|many|TRBJ2-7
CASSYTAGLAGSKEQYF
TGTGCCAGCAGTTACACCGCCGGGCTAGCGGGGAGCAAGGAGCAGTACTTC
>TRBV7-9|.|.|TRBJ1-2
CASRLGSGNYGYTF
TGTGCCAGCAGATTAGGTTCGGGTAACTATGGCTACACCTTC
>TRBV28|TRBD1|many|TRBJ1-2
CASSSQGDWGYTF
TGTGCCAGCAGTTCCCAGGGGGACTGGGGCTACACCTTC
>TRBV6-1|TRBD1|.|TRBJ1-1
CASSLDPGYSGGRMNTEAFF
TGTGCCAGCAGTCTGGACCCCGGATATTCAGGGGGCCGGATGAACACTGAAGCTTTCTTT
>TRBV6-1|TRBD1|many|TRBJ1-5
CASRSDRADQPQHF
TGTGCCAGCAGATCCGACAGGGCCGATCAGCCCCAGCATTTT
>TRBV20-1|.|.|TRBJ1-5
CSARDLMVPPWGFGSQGNQPQHF
TGCAGTGCTAGAGATCTCATGGTCCCCCCTTGGGGATTTGGTTCTCAGGGCAATCAGCCCCAGCATTTT
>TRBV9|.|many|TRBJ2-5
CASSEGDKETQYF
TGTGCCAGCAGCGAGGGGGATAAAGAGACCCAGTACTTC
>TRBV30|.|.|TRBJ1-1
CAWTPRTTEAFF
TGTGCCTGGACCCCTAGAACAACTGAAGCTTTCTTT
>TRBV20-1|TRBD2|once|TRBJ2-7
CSARDGGAYEQYF
TGCAGTGCTAGAGATGGGGGGGCCTACGAGCAGTACTTC
>TRBV5-1|.|.|TRBJ1-3
CASSLPPGNSGNTIYF
TGCGCCAGCAGCTTGCCTCCCGGGAACTCTGGAAACACCATATATTTT
>TRBV28|TRBD2|many|TRBJ2-4
CASKPSGRDIQYF
TGTGCCAGCAAACCTAGCGGGAGGGACATTCAGTACTTC
>TRBV12-5|.|.|TRBJ1-1
CASGLSGRGEAFF
TGTGCTAGTGGTCTCTCGGGTCGCGGTGAAGCTTTCTTT
>TRBV6-2/TRBV6-3|TRBD1|.|TRBJ2-7
CASSRPGTGLYEQYF
TGTGCCAGCAGTCGCCCAGGGACAGGTCTTTACGAGCAGTACTTC
>TRBV20-1|.|.|TRBJ2-2
CSASQGLNTGELFF
TGCAGTGCATCCCAGGGGCTCAACACCGGGGAGCTGTTTTTT
>TRBV28|TRBD2|.|TRBJ2-3
CASSSGLAGGKTQYF
TGTGCCAGCAGTTCCGGGCTAGCGGGGGGAAAAACGCAGTATTTT
>TRBV5-6|.|.|TRBJ2-7
CASSWGGTGATYEQYF
TGTGCCAGCAGCTGGGGGGGAACAGGGGCTACCTACGAGCAGTACTTC
>TRBV2|.|many|TRBJ2-5
CASTRERAQYF
TGTGCCAGCACCAGGGAGAGAGCCCAGTACTTC
>TRBV7-2|.|.|TRBJ1-1
CASSLMGRAGAFF
TGTGCCAGCAGCTTAATGGGCCGAGCCGGAGCTTTCTTT
>TRBV20-1|.|few|TRBJ2-7
CSAPPLVGGIRSYEQYF
TGCAGTGCTCCGCCCCTAGTAGGCGGAATAAGGTCCTACGAGCAGTACTTC
>TRBV6-2/TRBV6-3|.|few|TRBJ1-1
CASSYAASKGEGGNTEAFF
TGTGCCAGCAGTTACGCAGCCAGTAAGGGAGAGGGGGGCAACACTGAAGCTTTCTTT
>TRBV19|TRBD2|.|TRBJ2-7
CASSRSGTSGIEQYF
TGTGCCAGTAGTAGATCCGGGACTAGTGGGATCGAGCAGTACTTC
>TRBV6-1|TRBD1|many|TRBJ1-5
CASSLRQGIQPQHF
TGTGCCAGCAGTCTACGACAGGGTATCCAGCCCCAGCATTTT
>TRBV12-3/TRBV12-4|.|.|TRBJ2-2
CASSQTGLLNTGGLFF
TGTGCCAGCAGTCAGACAGGACTTCTGAACACCGGGGGGCTGTTTTTT
>TRBV7-2|.|.|TRBJ2-5
CASSLSSRGGQETQYF
TGTGCCAGCAGCTTAAGTTCTAGGGGCGGCCAAGAGACCCAGTACTTC
>TRBV7-2|.|few|TRBJ2-7
CASSLSQGSSYEQYF
TGTGCCAGCAGCCTATCACAGGGTAGCTCCTACGAGCAGTACTTC
>TRBV20-1|TRBD1|many|TRBJ2-5
CSADDRVKETQYF
TGCAGTGCAGACGACAGGGTCAAAGAGACCCAGTACTTC
>TRBV19|TRBD2|few|TRBJ2-7
CASSPTGLAGDFYEQYF
TGTGCCAGTAGTCCGACAGGTCTAGCGGGAGATTTCTACGAGCAGTACTTC
>TRBV6-5|.|few|TRBJ2-5
CASSFVGETQYF
TGTGCCAGCAGTTTTGTGGGGGAGACCCAGTACTTC
>TRBV11-3|.|.|TRBJ2-1
CASSLGPQNEQFF
TGTGCCAGCAGCTTAGGCCCCCAGAATGAGCAGTTCTTC
>TRBV12-3/TRBV12-4|TRBD1|.|TRBJ2-1
CASSPTGGDYNEQFF
TGTGCCAGCAGTCCCACAGGGGGCGATTACAATGAGCAGTTCTTC
>TRBV12-3/TRBV12-4|TRBD1|few|TRBJ2-1
CASAGQGWYNEQFF
TGTGCCAGTGCGGGACAGGGGTGGTACAATGAGCAGTTCTTC
>TRBV20-1|TRBD1|few|TRBJ1-1
CSARRRDSSTFYVGTEAFF
TGCAGTGCTAGACGCCGGGACAGCAGCACATTCTACGTGGGCACTGAAGCTTTCTTT
>TRBV5-1|.|many|TRBJ2-2
CASRSQTVSTGELFF
TGCGCCAGCAGATCCCAGACAGTATCAACCGGGGAGCTGTTTTTT
>TRBV20-1|TRBD1|few|TRBJ1-1
CSAREPGQGGPEAFF
TGCAGTGCTAGAGAACCGGGACAGGGAGGCCCTGAAGCTTTCTTT
>TRBV30|TRBD2|.|TRBJ2-3
CAWRGGNTDTQYF
TGTGCCTGGCGGGGGGGGAACACAGATACGCAGTATTTT
>TRBV14|.|few|TRBJ2-1
CASSQDRATYNEQFF
TGTGCCAGCAGCCAAGATCGGGCCACGTACAATGAGCAGTTCTTC
>TRBV29-1|.|.|TRBJ1-1
CSAAWGTEAFF
TGCAGCGCAGCATGGGGCACTGAAGCTTTCTTT